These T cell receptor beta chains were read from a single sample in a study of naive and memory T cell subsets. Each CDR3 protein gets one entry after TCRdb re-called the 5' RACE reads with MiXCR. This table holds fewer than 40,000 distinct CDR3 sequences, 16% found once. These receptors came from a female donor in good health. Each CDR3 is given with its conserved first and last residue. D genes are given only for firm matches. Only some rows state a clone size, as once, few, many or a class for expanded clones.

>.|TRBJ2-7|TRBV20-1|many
CSAIFTGTTYEQYF
TGCAGTGCCATTTTCACAGGGACAACCTACGAGCAGTACTTC
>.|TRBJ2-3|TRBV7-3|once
CASSTTPTRTDTQYF
TGTGCCAGCAGCACAACCCCTACCCGCACAGATACGCAGTATTTT
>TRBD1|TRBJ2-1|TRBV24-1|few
CATSDQNRDRGRNEQFF
TGTGCCACCAGTGACCAGAATCGGGACAGGGGGAGGAATGAGCAGTTCTTC
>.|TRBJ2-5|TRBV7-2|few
CASRPPGAMETQYF
TGTGCCAGCAGACCCCCGGGGGCGATGGAGACCCAGTACTTC
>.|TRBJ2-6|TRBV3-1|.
CASSHRGRSSGANVLTF
TGTGCCAGCAGCCACCGAGGACGGAGCTCTGGGGCCAACGTCCTGACTTTC
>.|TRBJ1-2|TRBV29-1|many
CSVGGHLSYGYTF
TGCAGCGTCGGGGGACACCTATCCTATGGCTACACCTTC
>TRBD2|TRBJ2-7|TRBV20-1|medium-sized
CSAQTTGGPNYEQYF
TGCAGTGCTCAAACTACGGGGGGACCGAACTACGAGCAGTACTTC
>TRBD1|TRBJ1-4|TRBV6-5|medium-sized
CASRGRTGVEKLFF
TGTGCCAGCCGAGGGAGGACAGGGGTTGAAAAACTGTTTTTT
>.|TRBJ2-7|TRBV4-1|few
CASSQEHSLFYEQYF
TGCGCCAGCAGCCAAGAGCACTCCCTATTCTACGAGCAGTACTTC
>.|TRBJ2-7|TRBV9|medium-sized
CASSETDSYEQYF
TGTGCCAGCAGCGAGACAGACTCCTACGAGCAGTACTTC
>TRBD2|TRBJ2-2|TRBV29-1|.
CSVEDSGGQNTGELFF
TGCAGCGTTGAAGATTCGGGGGGGCAGAACACCGGGGAGCTGTTTTTT
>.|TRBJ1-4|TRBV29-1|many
CSVRAEKLFF
TGCAGCGTTCGGGCGGAAAAACTGTTTTTT
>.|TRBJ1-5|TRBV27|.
CASSSRENRPQHF
TGTGCCAGCAGTTCACGGGAGAACAGACCCCAGCATTTT
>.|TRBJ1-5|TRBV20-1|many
CSARVNRDQPQHF
TGCAGTGCTAGAGTTAACCGGGATCAGCCCCAGCATTTT
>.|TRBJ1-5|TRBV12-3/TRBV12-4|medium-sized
CASSFLQRGGDAQHF
TGTGCCAGCAGTTTTCTTCAGAGGGGAGGTGATGCCCAGCATTTT
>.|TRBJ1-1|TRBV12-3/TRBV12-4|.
CASSSRREKAFF
TGTGCCAGCAGTTCACGAAGGGAGAAAGCTTTCTTT
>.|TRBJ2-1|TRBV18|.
CASSQQGKGYNEQFF
TGTGCCAGCTCACAACAGGGTAAAGGCTACAATGAGCAGTTCTTC
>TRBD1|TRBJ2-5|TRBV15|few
CATSWDRKTQYF
TGTGCCACCAGCTGGGACAGGAAGACCCAGTACTTC
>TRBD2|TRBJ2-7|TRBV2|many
CASSERSNGGRYEQYF
TGTGCCAGCAGCGAACGGTCGAACGGGGGGAGGTACGAGCAGTACTTC
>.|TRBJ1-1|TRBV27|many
CASSLGDTTTEAFF
TGTGCCAGCAGTCTCGGGGACACCACCACTGAAGCTTTCTTT
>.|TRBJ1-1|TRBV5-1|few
CASGENTEAFF
TGCGCCAGTGGGGAGAACACTGAAGCTTTCTTT
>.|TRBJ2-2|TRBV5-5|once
CASSLDPWVTGELFF
TGTGCCAGCAGCTTGGACCCGTGGGTCACCGGGGAGCTGTTTTTT
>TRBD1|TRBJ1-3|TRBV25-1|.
CASSEDQGATGNTIYF
TGTGCCAGCAGTGAAGATCAGGGGGCGACTGGAAACACCATATATTTT
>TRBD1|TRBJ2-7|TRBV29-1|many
CSATGQGIVPQYF
TGCAGCGCCACGGGACAGGGTATCGTGCCGCAGTACTTC
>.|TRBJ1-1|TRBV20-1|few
CSASTGDTEAFF
TGCAGTGCTAGTACAGGCGACACTGAAGCTTTCTTT
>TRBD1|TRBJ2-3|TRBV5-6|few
CASSLDRGPTDTQYF
TGTGCCAGCAGCTTGGACAGGGGGCCCACAGATACGCAGTATTTT